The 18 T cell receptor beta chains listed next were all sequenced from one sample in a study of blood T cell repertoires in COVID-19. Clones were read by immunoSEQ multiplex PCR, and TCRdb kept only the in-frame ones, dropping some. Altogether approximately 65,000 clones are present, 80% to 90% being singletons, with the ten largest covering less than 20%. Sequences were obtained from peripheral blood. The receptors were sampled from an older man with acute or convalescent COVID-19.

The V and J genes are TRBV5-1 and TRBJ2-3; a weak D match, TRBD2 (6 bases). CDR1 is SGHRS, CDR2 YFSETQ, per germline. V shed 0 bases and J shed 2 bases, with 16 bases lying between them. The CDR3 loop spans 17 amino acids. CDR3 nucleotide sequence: TGCGCCAGCAGCTTGGACTCGACGAGCGGGTTCACAGATACGCAGTATTTT. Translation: CASSLDSTSGFTDTQYF.

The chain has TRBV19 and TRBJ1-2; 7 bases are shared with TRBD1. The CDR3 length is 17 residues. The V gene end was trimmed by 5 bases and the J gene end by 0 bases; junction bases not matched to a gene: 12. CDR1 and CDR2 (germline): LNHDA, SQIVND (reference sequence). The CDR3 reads CASSAIRDRSSNYGYTF. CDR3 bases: TGTGCCAGTAGTGCTATCCGGGACAGAAGTTCTAACTATGGCTACACCTTC.

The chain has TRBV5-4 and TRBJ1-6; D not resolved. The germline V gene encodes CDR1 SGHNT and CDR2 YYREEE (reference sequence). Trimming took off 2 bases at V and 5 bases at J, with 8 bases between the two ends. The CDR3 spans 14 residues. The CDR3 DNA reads TGTGCCAGCAGCTTTAGCCAGAATAATTCACCCCTCCACTTT. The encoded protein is CASSFSQNNSPLHF.

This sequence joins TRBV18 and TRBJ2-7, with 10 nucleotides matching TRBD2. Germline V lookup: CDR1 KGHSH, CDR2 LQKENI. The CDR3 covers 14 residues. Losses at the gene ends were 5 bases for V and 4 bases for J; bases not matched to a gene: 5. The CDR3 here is CASSSSGSFYEQYF. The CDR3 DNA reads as TGTGCCAGCTCATCTAGCGGGAGCTTTTACGAGCAGTACTTC. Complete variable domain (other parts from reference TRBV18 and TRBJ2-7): NAGVMQNPRHLVRRRGQEARLRCSPMKGHSHVYWYRQLPEEGLKFMVYLQKENIIDESGMPKERFSAEFPKEGPSILRIQQVVRGDSAAYFCASSSSGSFYEQYFGPGTRLTVT.

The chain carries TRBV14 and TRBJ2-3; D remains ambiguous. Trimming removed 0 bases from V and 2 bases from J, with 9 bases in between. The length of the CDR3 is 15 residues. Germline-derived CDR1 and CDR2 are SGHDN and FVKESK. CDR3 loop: CASSQERTVTDTQYF. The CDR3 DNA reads TGTGCCAGCAGCCAAGAGAGAACAGTCACAGATACGCAGTATTTT.

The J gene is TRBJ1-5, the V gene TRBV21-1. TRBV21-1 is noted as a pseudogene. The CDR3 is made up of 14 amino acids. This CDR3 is CASSKFCGNQPQHF. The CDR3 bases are TGTGCCAGCAGCAAATTCTGCGGAAATCAGCCCCAGCATTTT.

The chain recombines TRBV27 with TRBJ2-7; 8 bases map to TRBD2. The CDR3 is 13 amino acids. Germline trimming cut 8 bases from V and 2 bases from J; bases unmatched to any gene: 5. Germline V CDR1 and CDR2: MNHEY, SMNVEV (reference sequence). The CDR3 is CASRGLGTYEQYF. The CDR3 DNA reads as TGTGCCAGCCGGGGACTAGGGACCTACGAGCAGTACTTC.

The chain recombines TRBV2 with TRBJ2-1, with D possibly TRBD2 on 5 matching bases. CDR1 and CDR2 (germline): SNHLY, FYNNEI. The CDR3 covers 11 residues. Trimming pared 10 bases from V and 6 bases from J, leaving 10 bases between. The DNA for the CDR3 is TGTGCCACTCATGAGGGCAATGAGCAGTTCTTC. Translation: CATHEGNEQFF.

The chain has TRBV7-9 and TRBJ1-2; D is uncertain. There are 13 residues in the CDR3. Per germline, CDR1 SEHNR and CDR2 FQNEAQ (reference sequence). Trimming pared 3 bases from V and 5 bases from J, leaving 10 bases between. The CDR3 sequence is CASSLAEEYGYTF. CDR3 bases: TGTGCCAGCAGCTTGGCTGAGGAGTATGGCTACACCTTC.

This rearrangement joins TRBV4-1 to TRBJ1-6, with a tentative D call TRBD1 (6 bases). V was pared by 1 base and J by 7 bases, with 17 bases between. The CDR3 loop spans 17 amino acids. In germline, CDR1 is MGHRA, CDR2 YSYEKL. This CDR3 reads CASSQAYQGTPNSPLHF. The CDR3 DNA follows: TGCGCCAGCAGCCAAGCTTACCAAGGGACACCGAATTCACCCCTCCACTTT.

The CDR3 DNA follows: TGTGCCAGCAGTCGAGGACAGGGGGCATCACCCCTCCACTTT. As protein: CASSRGQGASPLHF. This chain uses TRBV5-6 with TRBJ1-6; 11 bases line up with TRBD1. Germline assignment: CDR1 SGHDT and CDR2 YYEEEE. There are 14 residues in the CDR3. V was pared by 5 bases and J by 10 bases, with 5 bases of the junction left unmatched. The full variable domain, with the rest looked up from reference TRBV5-6 and TRBJ1-6, is DAGVTQSPTHLIKTRGQQVTLRCSPKSGHDTVSWYQQALGQGPQFIFQYYEEEERQRGNFPDRFSGHQFPNYSSELNVNALLLGDSALYLCASSRGQGASPLHFGNGTRLTVT.

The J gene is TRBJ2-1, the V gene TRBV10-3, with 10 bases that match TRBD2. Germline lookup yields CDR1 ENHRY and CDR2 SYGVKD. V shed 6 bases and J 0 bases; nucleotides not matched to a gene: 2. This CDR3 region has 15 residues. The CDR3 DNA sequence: TGTGCCATCAGACCTAGCGGGAGCTCCTACAATGAGCAGTTCTTC. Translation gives CAIRPSGSSYNEQFF.

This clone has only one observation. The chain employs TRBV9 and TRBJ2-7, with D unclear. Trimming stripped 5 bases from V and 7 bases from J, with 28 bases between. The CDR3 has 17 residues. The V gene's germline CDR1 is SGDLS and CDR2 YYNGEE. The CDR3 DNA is TGTGCCAGCAGTAGGAGATTTTCGAGTGGTTTTTTTGGGGAGCAGTACTTC. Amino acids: CASSRRFSSGFFGEQYF. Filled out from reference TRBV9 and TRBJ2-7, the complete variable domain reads DSGVTQTPKHLITATGQRVTLRCSPRSGDLSVYWYQQSLDQGLQFLIQYYNGEERAKGNILERFSAQQFPDLHSELNLSSLELGDSALYFCASSRRFSSGFFGEQYFGPGTRLTVT.

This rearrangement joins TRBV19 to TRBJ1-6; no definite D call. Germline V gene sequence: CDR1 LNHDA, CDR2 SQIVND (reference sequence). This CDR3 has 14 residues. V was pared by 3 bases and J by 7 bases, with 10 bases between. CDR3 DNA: TGTGCCAGTAGTATTGTACAGCAAAATTCACCCCTCCACTTT. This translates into CASSIVQQNSPLHF. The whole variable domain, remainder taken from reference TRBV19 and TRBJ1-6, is DGGITQSPKYLFRKEGQNVTLSCEQNLNHDAMYWYRQDPGQGLRLIYYSQIVNDFQKGDIAEGYSVSREKKESFPLTVTSAQKNPTAFYLCASSIVQQNSPLHFGNGTRLTVT.

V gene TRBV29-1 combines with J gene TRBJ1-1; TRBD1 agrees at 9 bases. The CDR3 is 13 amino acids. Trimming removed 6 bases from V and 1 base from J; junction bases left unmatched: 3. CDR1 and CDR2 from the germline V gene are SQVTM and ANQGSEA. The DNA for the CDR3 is TGCAGCGTAGGACAGGGGTGGAACACTGAAGCTTTCTTT. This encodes CSVGQGWNTEAFF.

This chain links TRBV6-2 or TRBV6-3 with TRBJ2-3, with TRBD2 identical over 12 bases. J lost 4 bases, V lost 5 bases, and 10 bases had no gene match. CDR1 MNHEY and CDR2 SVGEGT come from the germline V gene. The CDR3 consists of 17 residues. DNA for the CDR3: TGTGCCAGCAGTGCCAGACTAGCGGGAGATGGGTCAGATACGCAGTATTTT. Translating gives CASSARLAGDGSDTQYF.

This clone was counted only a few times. Written as DNA, the CDR3 is TGTGCCAGCAGCCAGACGGGGTATGGCTACACCTTC. Translation gives CASSQTGYGYTF. This chain links TRBV14 with TRBJ1-2; no clear D. Trimming removed 3 bases from V and 5 bases from J, with 7 bases in between. CDR3 length: 12 residues. CDR1 is SGHDN, CDR2 FVKESK, per germline.

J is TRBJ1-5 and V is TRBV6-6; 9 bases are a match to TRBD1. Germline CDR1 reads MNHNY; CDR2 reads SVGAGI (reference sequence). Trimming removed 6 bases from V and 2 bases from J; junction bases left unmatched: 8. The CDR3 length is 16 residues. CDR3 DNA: TGTGCCAGCAGCCTCCCTCGACAGGGGGGCAATCAGCCCCAGCATTTT. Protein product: CASSLPRQGGNQPQHF.